This TCR beta chain was retrieved from a study of blood T cell repertoires in COVID-19. The CDR3 contains 12 residues. Germline lookup yields CDR1 SEHNR and CDR2 FQNEAQ (reference sequence). J lost 12 bases, V lost 5 bases, and 7 bases had no gene match. TCRdb keeps only in-frame clones here, not all; method: immunoSEQ multiplex PCR. The sample includes some 140,000 clones, about 89% of them seen just once. This clonotype was obtained from a man aged 50-59 years with active COVID-19. What was sequenced was peripheral blood. This sequence joins TRBV7-9 and TRBJ2-3; 8 bases map to TRBD2. CDR3 nucleotide sequence: TGTGCCAGCAGCCCTCTGGGGACTAGTCAGTATTTT. The encoded protein is CASSPLGTSQYF.